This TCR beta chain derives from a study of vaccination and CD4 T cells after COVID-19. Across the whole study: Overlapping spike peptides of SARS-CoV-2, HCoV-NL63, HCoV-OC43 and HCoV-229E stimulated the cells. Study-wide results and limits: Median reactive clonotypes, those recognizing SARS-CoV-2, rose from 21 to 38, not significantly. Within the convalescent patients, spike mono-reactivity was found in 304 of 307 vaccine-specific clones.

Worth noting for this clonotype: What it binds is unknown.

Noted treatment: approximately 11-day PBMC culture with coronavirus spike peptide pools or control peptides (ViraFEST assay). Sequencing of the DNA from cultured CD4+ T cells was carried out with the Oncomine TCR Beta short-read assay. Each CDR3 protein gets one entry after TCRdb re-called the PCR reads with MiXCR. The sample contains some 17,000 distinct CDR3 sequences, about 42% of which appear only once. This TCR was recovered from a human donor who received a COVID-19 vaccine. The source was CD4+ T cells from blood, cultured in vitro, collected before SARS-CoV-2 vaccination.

In DNA form, the CDR3 reads TGTGCCAGCAGCCTTGAGGAGGGTGGGACCCAGTACTTC. Encoded protein: CASSLEEGGTQYF. The chain links TRBV12-3 or TRBV12-4 to TRBJ2-5; TRBD2 is a possible D gene (6 bases). This CDR3 contains 13 residues. V was trimmed by 6 bases and J by 7 bases, leaving 15 bases between them.